What follows describes a single T cell receptor (beta chain). This clone was observed a handful of times. Its antigen target is currently unknown. Base-call qualities are not available, and no considerably larger clone is one nucleotide away. These data come from a study of immune characteristics of hereditary and idiopathic chronic pancreatitis. Broadly, across the study: The study profiled local pancreatic immune cells and TCRbeta repertoires in hereditary and idiopathic chronic pancreatitis compared with control organ donor pancreases. The gDNA-based approach was selected because minimal in vitro experimental manipulation of pancreas-infiltrating T cells was involved. TCRbeta sequencing included roughly five control pancreases, under 10 pancreases with hereditary chronic pancreatitis and roughly six pancreases with idiopathic chronic pancreatitis.

Libraries were built with the immunoSEQ multiplex PCR assay. The TCRbeta CDR3 region and neighboring sequences were amplified from pancreatic genomic DNA and then sequenced. The original methods were these. Productive clonality and productive rearrangement counts were measured along with repertoire diversity, which was expressed as a mean normalized Shannon-Wiener index. Control and chronic pancreatitis repertoire metrics were compared with the nonparametric Mann-Whitney U test. A clonotype counted as shared when its CDR3beta sequence had identical amino acid composition and length across subjects. TCRdb obtained this table from immuneACCESS and retained in-frame rearrangements with V and J assigned. These tables miss some clones; where compared with another copy, unresolved V genes account for less than half of the shortfall, and the remainder is unexplained. The V and J calls and clone size come from that table; D and trimming were worked out from the DNA. The sample contains 1,500 to 2,000 clones, roughly 85% of them found a single time. The ten largest make up around 7.7% of the sample.

Broader findings and caveats from the paper: Because patient tissue could be obtained only at the time of TPIAT, immune findings may have been influenced by differences in disease duration. The study did not include chronic pancreatitis caused by alcohol use. Among 13 chronic pancreatitis patients, the number of productive TCR rearrangements showed a positive correlation with disease severity scores. Vbeta-Jbeta gene family usage, including TRBV10, TRBV19, TRBV23 and TRBV5, differed between hereditary and idiopathic chronic pancreatitis. Significantly increased TCRbeta repertoire diversity and reduced clonality were observed in both chronic pancreatitis groups relative to controls.

Patients undergoing total pancreatectomy with islet autotransplantation (TPIAT) were the source of the chronic pancreatitis pancreas tissue. No known history of diabetes was present in the included chronic pancreatitis patients. For TCRbeta sequencing, genomic DNA was extracted directly from bulk pancreas tissue without sorting T cells. At two US centers, pancreas tissues from patients and organ donors were collected on a consecutive basis. CDR1 SEHNR and CDR2 FQNEAQ were looked up in the germline V gene (reference sequence). After removal of 10 bases from V and 4 bases from J, the junction retains 9 bases not matched to a gene. Including the terminal cysteine and phenylalanine, the CDR3 comprises 13 residues. Only CDR3 DNA is held: 39 bases, read in frame from base 1.

The V gene is TRBV7-9 and the J gene is TRBJ1-2, with TRBD1 identical over 7 junction bases. The sequence came from a human donor with chronic pancreatitis. The sample consisted of pancreas tissue with hereditary chronic pancreatitis. The base sequence is TGTGCCATTCCCAGGGACAGTTCCTATGGCTACACCTTC. This codes for CAIPRDSSYGYTF.